Each of the 9 T cell receptor beta chains below was sequenced from the same sample in a study of spatial heterogeneity in lung cancer. TCRdb reprocessed the 5' RACE reads with MiXCR, giving one entry per CDR3 protein. The top ten hold approximately 17% of the sample, which has 5,000 to 6,500 distinct CDR3 sequences, roughly an eighth seen once. Specified time point: sample taken at primary tumor resection. Unsorted whole RNA of tumor, nontumor lung or frozen PBMC was sequenced. Here the sequenced sample was normal lung tissue next to the tumor, taken at surgery. The receptors here all came from a male donor with early-stage non-small cell lung cancer.

This clonotype appeared many times. This chain's CDR3 is CASSSDRGLSPLHF. CDR3 in DNA: TGTGCCAGCAGTTCGGACAGGGGACTGTCACCCCTCCACTTT. The gene calls are TRBV6-1 and TRBJ1-6, with 9 bases aligning to TRBD1. Losses at the gene ends were 5 bases for V and 10 bases for J; bases not matched to a gene: 6. This CDR3 comprises 14 residues. The germline V gene has CDR1 MNHNS and CDR2 SASEGT.

By frequency in the sample, this clonotype is medium-sized. V is TRBV11-3 and J is TRBJ2-2; 11 bases agree with TRBD2. This CDR3 spans 15 amino acids. From germline, CDR1 is SGHNT and CDR2 YENEEA. J lost 3 bases, V lost 5 bases, and 2 bases had no gene match. CDR3 sequence: CASSQGLADTGELFF. CDR3 nucleotides: TGTGCCAGCAGCCAGGGACTAGCGGACACCGGGGAGCTGTTTTTT.

This clonotype is judged medium-sized. The V gene is TRBV7-3, the J gene TRBJ2-1; 8 bases match TRBD2. With 2 bases clipped from V and 7 bases from J, the junction kept 4 bases outside the gene matches. The CDR3 totals 14 residues. Germline lookup yields CDR1 SGHTA and CDR2 FQGTGA. The CDR3 here is CASSLGGTRNEQFF. DNA of the CDR3: TGTGCCAGCAGCTTAGGCGGGACTAGGAATGAGCAGTTCTTC. Based on the CDR3 plus reference TRBV7-3 and TRBJ2-1, the full variable domain is GAGVSQTPSNKVTEKGKYVELRCDPISGHTALYWYRQSLGQGPEFLIYFQGTGAADDSGLPNDRFFAVRPEGSVSTLKIQRTERGDSAVYLCASSLGGTRNEQFFGPGTRLTVL.

This clonotype is categorized as medium-sized. This chain connects TRBV20-1 to TRBJ2-7; 9 nucleotides agree with TRBD2. Germline V lookup: CDR1 DFQATT, CDR2 SNEGSKA (reference sequence). The length of the CDR3 is 15 residues. The junction had 6 bases not matched to a gene; V was cut back by 1 base and J by 2 bases. The CDR3 protein is CSARVATSGTYEQYF. CDR3 DNA: TGCAGTGCTAGAGTGGCGACTAGCGGCACCTACGAGCAGTACTTC.

This clonotype was picked up many times. The chain carries TRBV29-1 and TRBJ2-6, with D possibly matching TRBD1 (5 bases). This CDR3 is 13 amino acids long. Germline CDR1 reads SQVTM; CDR2 reads ANQGSEA. Trimming took 5 bases from V and 3 from J, leaving 8 bases between them. Here the CDR3 DNA reads TGCAGCGTTCAGACAGATGGGGCCAACGTCCTGACTTTC. This sequence encodes CSVQTDGANVLTF.

This clonotype was detected ten times or more. The DNA of the CDR3 is TGCAGCGTTGAATCCAGGGGGTGGTACAATGAGCAGTTCTTC. The encoded protein is CSVESRGWYNEQFF. The chain recombines TRBV29-1 with TRBJ2-1; 7 nucleotides match TRBD1. V dropped 2 bases and J dropped 4; count of bases not matched to a gene: 5. In germline, CDR1 is SQVTM, CDR2 ANQGSEA. CDR3 length equals 14 residues.

This clonotype was detected ten times or more. The CDR3 here is CASSQVMVSPDTQYF. The CDR3 region has the DNA TGCGCCAGCAGCCAAGTTATGGTCTCCCCAGATACGCAGTATTTT. The chain has TRBV4-1 and TRBJ2-3, with D unclear. Trimming left V 1 base short and J 4 bases short, with 12 bases between. The CDR3 spans 15 residues. Germline V gene sequence: CDR1 MGHRA, CDR2 YSYEKL.

In this sample, this clonotype is medium-sized. The V and J genes are TRBV24-1 and TRBJ2-5; no clear D. This CDR3 has 15 amino acids. The V and J ends lost 4 bases and 2 bases respectively, with 13 bases between them. Per germline, CDR1 KGHDR and CDR2 SFDVKD. The CDR3: CATSEKDHQQETQYF. In nucleotides, the CDR3 is TGTGCCACCAGTGAGAAGGACCACCAACAAGAGACCCAGTACTTC.

This clonotype showed up many times. CDR3 protein: CASSLGAGLSYEQYF. CDR3 in DNA: TGTGCCAGCAGCTTAGGGGCGGGCCTCTCCTACGAGCAGTACTTC. The chain uses TRBV7-2 and TRBJ2-7; D is perhaps TRBD2 (5 bases). V lost 1 base and J lost 0, with 10 bases in between. The CDR3 loop spans 15 amino acids. Germline CDR1 and CDR2: SGHTA and FQGNSA.